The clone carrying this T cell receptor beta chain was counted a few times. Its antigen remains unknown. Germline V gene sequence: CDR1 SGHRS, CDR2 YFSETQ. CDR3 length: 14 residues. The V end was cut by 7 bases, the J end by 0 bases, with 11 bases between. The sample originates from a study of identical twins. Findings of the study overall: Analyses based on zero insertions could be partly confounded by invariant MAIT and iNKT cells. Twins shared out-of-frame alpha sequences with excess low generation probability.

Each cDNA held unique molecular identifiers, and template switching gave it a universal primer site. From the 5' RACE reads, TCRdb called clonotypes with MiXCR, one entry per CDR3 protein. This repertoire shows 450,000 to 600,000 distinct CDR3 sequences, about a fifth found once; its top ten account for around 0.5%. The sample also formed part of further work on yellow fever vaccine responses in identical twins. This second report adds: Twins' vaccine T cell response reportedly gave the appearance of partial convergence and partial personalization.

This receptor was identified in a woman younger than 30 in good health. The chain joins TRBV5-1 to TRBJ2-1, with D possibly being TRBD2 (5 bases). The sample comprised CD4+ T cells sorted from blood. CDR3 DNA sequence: TGCGCCAGCGCGGAGGCTAGCTCCTACAATGAGCAGTTCTTC. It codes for CASAEASSYNEQFF. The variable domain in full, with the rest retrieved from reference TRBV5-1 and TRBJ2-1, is KAGVTQTPRYLIKTRGQQVTLSCSPISGHRSVSWYQQTPGQGLQFLFEYFSETQRNKGNFPGRFSGRQFSNSRSEMNVSTLELGDSALYLCASAEASSYNEQFFGPGTRLTVL.